A selection of T cell receptor beta chains follows, all from one sample in a study of blood T cell repertoires in COVID-19. Sequenced by immunoSEQ multiplex PCR; TCRdb stores in-frame clones only, minus some. Of 190,000 or so clones listed, 90% to 95% were seen once; the top ten hold around 0.8%. Sequenced: peripheral blood. These receptor sequences come from a man between 25 and 39 years old with COVID-19, enrolled during active disease. CDR3s include the opening cysteine and the closing phenylalanine or tryptophan. The D gene is left open where the match is weak. Clone size, where shown, is once, few, many, or a class for clones that have expanded.

TRBD1	TRBV2	NA	TRBJ2-1	TGTGCCAGCAGGGATTGGACGGGCAGGGGGCTACATGAGCAGTTCTTC	CASRDWTGRGLHEQFF
TRBD1	TRBV30	NA	TRBJ2-1	TGTGCCTGGAGGGACAGGTCCTACAATGAGCAGTTCTTC	CAWRDRSYNEQFF
NA	TRBV6-1	NA	TRBJ1-4	TGTGCCAGCAGTGAAGGGCAGCGTAATGAAAAACTGTTTTTT	CASSEGQRNEKLFF
NA	TRBV19	NA	TRBJ1-5	TGTGCCAGTAGTACGACAGTAAATCAGCCCCAGCATTTT	CASSTTVNQPQHF
TRBD2	TRBV7-9	NA	TRBJ2-5	TGTGCCATCCGGACTAGCGGGGCTGAGACCCAGTACTTC	CAIRTSGAETQYF
NA	TRBV12-5	NA	TRBJ1-2	TGTGCTAGTGGTTCGCCCGGGTCCTGGAGCCGGGTCTATGGCTACACCTTC	CASGSPGSWSRVYGYTF
NA	TRBV27	NA	TRBJ2-7	TGTGCCAGCAGTACAACAGGGTACTCCTACGAGCAGTACTTC	CASSTTGYSYEQYF
NA	TRBV25-1	once	TRBJ2-2	TGTGCCAGCAGTGAAGCAGCCGGGGAGCTGTTTTTT	CASSEAAGELFF
NA	TRBV12-3/TRBV12-4	NA	TRBJ2-3	TGTGCCAGCAGTTTATTTCGGGGGGATACGCAGTATTTT	CASSLFRGDTQYF
TRBD1	TRBV5-4	NA	TRBJ1-6	TGTGCCAGCAGCCTTGACAGGGGGTCCACGAATTCACCCCTCCACTTT	CASSLDRGSTNSPLHF
TRBD2	TRBV5-1	NA	TRBJ2-5	TGCGCCAGCAGCTTGAATCCTAGCGGACCAGAGACCCAGTACTTC	CASSLNPSGPETQYF
TRBD2	TRBV7-9	NA	TRBJ2-1	TGTGCCAGCAGCCCGGGAGGTCCCCGCTCCTACAATGAGCAGTTCTTC	CASSPGGPRSYNEQFF
NA	TRBV12-3/TRBV12-4	once	TRBJ2-5	TGTGCCAGCAGTTTTACTAGAGGCGGGACCCAGTACTTC	CASSFTRGGTQYF
NA	TRBV5-1	NA	TRBJ2-4	TGCGCCAGCAGCCCCGGGATCGGGGCCAAAAACATTCAGTACTTC	CASSPGIGAKNIQYF
NA	TRBV6-5	once	TRBJ1-1	TGTGCCAGCATCAGAGACAGGGAAGCTTTCTTT	CASIRDREAFF